This record covers a single T cell receptor beta chain. RNA was extracted from bulk tissue without any cell sorting. This sample is part of a study of tumor and adjacent non-tumor tissue in lung cancer. There are 14 residues in the CDR3. V was trimmed by 3 bases and J by 4 bases, leaving 9 bases between them. The V gene's germline CDR1 is KGHDR and CDR2 SFDVKD. The library came from three nested PCR rounds adapted from ARM-PCR protocols. TCRdb re-derived calls from the multiplex PCR reads in MiXCR, one entry per CDR3 protein. The sample has about 200,000 distinct CDR3 sequences; 60% to 85% are singletons.

The chain links TRBV24-1 to TRBJ1-5; TRBD1 is a possible D gene (6 bases). This sequence was found in a man in his 60s with non-small cell lung cancer. Sequencing was performed on lung tumor tissue. CDR3 region: CATSDGTQNQPQHF. In DNA, the CDR3 is TGTGCCACCAGTGATGGGACACAAAATCAGCCCCAGCATTTT.